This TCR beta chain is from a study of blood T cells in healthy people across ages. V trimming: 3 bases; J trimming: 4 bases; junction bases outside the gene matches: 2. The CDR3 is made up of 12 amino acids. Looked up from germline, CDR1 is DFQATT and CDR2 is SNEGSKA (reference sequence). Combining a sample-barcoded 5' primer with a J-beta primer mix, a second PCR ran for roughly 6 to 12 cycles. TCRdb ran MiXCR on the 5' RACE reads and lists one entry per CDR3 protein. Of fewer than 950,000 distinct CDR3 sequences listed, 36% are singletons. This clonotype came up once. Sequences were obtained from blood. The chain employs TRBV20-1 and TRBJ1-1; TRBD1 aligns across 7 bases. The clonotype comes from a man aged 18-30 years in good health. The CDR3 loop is CSARDRSTEAFF. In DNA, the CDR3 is TGCAGTGCTAGGGACAGGAGCACTGAAGCTTTCTTT.